This T cell receptor beta chain was sequenced in a study of T cell changes during pregnancy in multiple sclerosis. TCRdb's table, derived via immunoSEQ multiplex PCR, lists solely in-frame clones and lacks some. The sample lists about 66,000 clones, 75% to 95% occurring once. This CDR3 is 16 amino acids long. Looked up from germline, CDR1 is SGDLS and CDR2 is YYNGEE. Trimming cost V 4 bases and J 1 base; bases outside gene matches: 6. Material: CD8+ T cells from peripheral blood mononuclear cells, obtained before pregnancy. The origin of this receptor is a female donor with multiple sclerosis, enrolled in a pregnancy study. This chain links TRBV9 with TRBJ2-3, with 10 bases lining up with TRBD2. CDR3 in amino acids: CASSPTGTSGTDTQYF. For the CDR3, the DNA is TGTGCCAGCAGCCCGACCGGGACTAGCGGCACAGATACGCAGTATTTT. Variable domain in full (rest from reference TRBV9 and TRBJ2-3): DSGVTQTPKHLITATGQRVTLRCSPRSGDLSVYWYQQSLDQGLQFLIQYYNGEERAKGNILERFSAQQFPDLHSELNLSSLELGDSALYFCASSPTGTSGTDTQYFGPGTRLTVL.